The T cell receptor (beta chain) described here comes from a study of cytomegalovirus exposure and HLA in healthy donors. Trimming took 4 bases from V and 1 from J, leaving 11 bases between them. Looked up from germline, CDR1 is SGHRS and CDR2 is YFSETQ. This CDR3 region has 14 residues. 13 Jbeta primers and 60 Vbeta primers were used for the PCR. Using immunoSEQ multiplex PCR, the repertoire was profiled, and TCRdb retains in-frame clones only, with some absent. The sample has some 200,000 clones; approximately 79% are singletons. The TCR comes from a man aged 18 to 30 in good health and CMV-seronegative. Sequencing was carried out using PBMCs. V is TRBV5-1 and J is TRBJ1-1; maybe TRBD1 (5 bases). CDR3 sequence reads: CASSQQTGNTEAFF. The CDR3 bases are TGCGCCAGCAGCCAACAAACAGGGAACACTGAAGCTTTCTTT.